These 2 T cell receptor beta chains share one sample of origin, sequenced in a study of regulatory T cells in long-lasting Graves disease. To make TCR beta libraries, researchers used iRepertoire HTBI primers and Arm-PCR of CDR3 regions. A single record per CDR3 protein comes from TCRdb applying MiXCR to the multiplex PCR reads. This table has about 310,000 distinct CDR3 sequences, 18% appearing once. Time point denoted: newly diagnosed GD, antithyroid drugs for less than 3 months. PBMCs provided the RNA from which the TCR library was made. The input for sequencing was peripheral blood mononuclear cells (PBMCs), taken at new diagnosis, from a patient treated with antithyroid drugs. These receptors were collected from a female donor with Graves disease.

This clonotype occurred a few times. The V call is TRBV25-1, the J call TRBJ2-7; no firm D call. Germline CDR1 is MGHDK and CDR2 is SYGVNS. CDR3 length equals 10 residues. With 4 bases removed from V and 6 bases from J, the gap between germline ends came to 4 bases. The CDR3, as DNA: TGTGCCAGCAGTGGGGGCGAGCAGTACTTC. As protein: CASSGGEQYF.

This clonotype was counted many times. V and J are TRBV9 and TRBJ1-2; D is unresolved. This CDR3 is 15 amino acids long. V was trimmed by 0 bases and J by 3 bases, leaving 12 bases between them. CDR1 is SGDLS, CDR2 YYNGEE, per germline. The CDR3 region has the DNA TGTGCCAGCAGCGTAGGTCCGGGCGCGGACTATGGCTACACCTTC. Encoded protein: CASSVGPGADYGYTF.